What follows are 15 T cell receptor beta chains derived from one specimen sequenced in a study of control samples from healthy donors and cancer patients. Sequencing was performed with immunoSEQ multiplex PCR; in TCRdb, only in-frame clones are kept and a portion is missing. The sample lists some 150,000 clones, approximately 94% seen once, with roughly 14% in the top ten. Sequencing was performed on blood. The source of these receptors is a man between 35 and 55 years old in good health.

The chain links TRBV9 to TRBJ2-7, with D unclear. CDR3 length: 14 amino acids. Germline CDR1 and CDR2: SGDLS and YYNGEE. Trimming took off 0 bases at V and 0 bases at J, with 7 bases between the two ends. Written as DNA, the CDR3 is TGTGCCAGCAGCGTAGGGGATTCCTCCTACGAGCAGTACTTC. Translating it yields CASSVGDSSYEQYF.

The genes are TRBV4-2 and TRBJ1-3; D unresolved. V lost 1 base and J lost 0, with 13 bases in between. Looked up from germline, CDR1 is LGHNA and CDR2 is YNFKEQ. There are 17 residues in the CDR3. The CDR3: CASSQVSSASSGNTIYF. CDR3 sequence (DNA): TGTGCCAGCAGCCAAGTTTCGTCGGCCAGCTCTGGAAACACCATATATTTT.

The chain links TRBV6-5 to TRBJ1-6; 7 bases agree with TRBD1. The CDR3 is 15 residues long. Germline CDR1 reads MNHEY; CDR2 reads SVGAGI. The junction had 8 bases not matched to a gene; V was cut back by 6 bases and J by 6 bases. CDR3 protein: CASRPYRGSNSPLHF. CDR3 nucleotide sequence: TGTGCCAGCAGACCCTACAGGGGCAGTAATTCACCCCTCCACTTT.

The genes are TRBV5-1 and TRBJ2-7; D unclear. The CDR3 runs to 16 residues. Germline-derived CDR1 and CDR2 are SGHRS and YFSETQ. The V gene lost 0 bases and the J gene lost 3 bases, with 16 bases spanning the gap. Here the CDR3 reads CASSLVGPTIRYEQYF. In DNA form, the CDR3 reads TGCGCCAGCAGCTTGGTTGGCCCCACGATACGCTACGAGCAGTACTTC.

The chain joins TRBV24-1 to TRBJ2-2; D possibly corresponds to TRBD1 (5 bases). CDR1 and CDR2 from the germline V gene are KGHDR and SFDVKD. This CDR3 region has 17 residues. With 3 bases removed from V and 1 base from J, the gap between germline ends came to 14 bases. CDR3 residues: CATSDPRHRGNTGELFF. Written as DNA, the CDR3 is TGTGCCACCAGTGATCCCCGTCATAGGGGGAACACCGGGGAGCTGTTTTTT.

The V and J genes are TRBV24-1 and TRBJ1-5; D may be TRBD1 (5 bases). The CDR3 length is 14 residues. V lost 6 bases and J lost 1, with 9 bases in between. Germline V gives CDR1 KGHDR, CDR2 SFDVKD. CDR3 in amino acids: CATSSRDSNQPQHF. The CDR3 nucleotides are TGTGCCACCAGTTCCCGGGACAGCAATCAGCCCCAGCATTTT.

V usage is TRBV12-3 or TRBV12-4 and J usage is TRBJ1-1; D unresolved. The CDR3 contains 13 residues. Trimming removed 7 bases at V and 1 base at J, with 10 bases between. This chain's CDR3 is CASIESQNTEAFF. The CDR3 coding sequence is TGTGCCAGCATTGAGAGCCAGAACACTGAAGCTTTCTTT.

This chain links TRBV19 with TRBJ2-2; D may correspond to TRBD1 or TRBD2 (6 bases each). Germline values: CDR1 LNHDA, CDR2 SQIVND (reference sequence). CDR3 length: 14 amino acids. V lost 6 bases to trimming and J lost 6 bases, with 14 bases between them. The CDR3 spells CASRQLAGAGELFF. The CDR3 nucleotides are TGTGCCAGTAGACAACTAGCAGGGGCCGGGGAGCTGTTTTTT.

The chain joins TRBV13 to TRBJ1-2; D unresolved. The CDR3 has 17 amino acids. Between the trimmed V and J ends, which lost 6 bases and 4 bases, there was a span of 24 bases. Germline V gives CDR1 PRHDT, CDR2 FYEKMQ (reference sequence). The DNA for the CDR3 is TGTGCCAGCAGTTCCCATGATTTAGACAAATTAAGCTATGGCTACACCTTC. Its translation: CASSSHDLDKLSYGYTF.

CDR3 in DNA: TGTGCCAGCAGTTTGAGGGGGCCCCAGCATTTT. This gives the protein CASSLRGPQHF. The genes are TRBV12-3 or TRBV12-4 and TRBJ1-5, with D possibly matching TRBD1 (5 bases). V lost 3 bases and J lost 9, with 6 bases in between. This CDR3 has 11 amino acids.

The sample holds one count of this clone. This chain joins TRBV11-1 and TRBJ2-5; D not resolved. The CDR3 loop spans 13 amino acids. The V end lost 2 bases, the J end lost 7 bases, and 11 bases lay between the germline ends. Germline V gives CDR1 SGHAT, CDR2 FQDESV (reference sequence). The CDR3 bases are TGTGCCAGCAGCTTAAAGTGGGTAGGGACCCAGTACTTC. This gives the protein CASSLKWVGTQYF.

This sequence joins TRBV5-4 and TRBJ2-7, with TRBD1 matching 7 bases. Germline V CDR1 and CDR2: SGHNT, YYREEE (reference sequence). CDR3 length equals 14 residues. V lost 3 bases, J lost 2 bases, and 5 bases stayed unmatched. CDR3 DNA: TGTGCCAGCAGCTCTCCGGGACAGCCCTACGAGCAGTACTTC. It encodes CASSSPGQPYEQYF.

The rearrangement links TRBV6-2 or TRBV6-3 to TRBJ1-5; 9 bases are shared with TRBD1. The CDR3 loop spans 14 amino acids. V was clipped by 6 bases and J by 6 bases; unmatched bases: 6. Germline values: CDR1 MNHEY, CDR2 SVGEGT. CDR3 coding DNA: TGTGCCAGCAGCCGGACAGGGGCGCGTCAGCCCCAGCATTTT. It codes for CASSRTGARQPQHF.

This chain uses TRBV5-1 with TRBJ1-2; 7 bases are a match to TRBD1. Per the germline V gene, CDR1 is SGHRS and CDR2 is YFSETQ. The V and J ends lost 0 bases and 4 bases, in that order; junction bases with no gene match: 3. The CDR3 length is 14 residues. The CDR3 DNA reads TGCGCCAGCAGCTTGGGGAGGACAGGCTATGGCTACACCTTC. Amino acids: CASSLGRTGYGYTF.

The genes are TRBV28 and TRBJ1-5; no clear D gene. This CDR3 contains 16 residues. Germline CDR1 reads MDHEN; CDR2 reads SYDVKM. The V gene lost 4 bases and the J gene lost 0 bases, with 13 bases spanning the gap. This CDR3 reads CASSYRFRASNQPQHF. The CDR3 coding sequence is TGTGCCAGCAGTTACCGCTTTAGGGCTAGCAATCAGCCCCAGCATTTT.